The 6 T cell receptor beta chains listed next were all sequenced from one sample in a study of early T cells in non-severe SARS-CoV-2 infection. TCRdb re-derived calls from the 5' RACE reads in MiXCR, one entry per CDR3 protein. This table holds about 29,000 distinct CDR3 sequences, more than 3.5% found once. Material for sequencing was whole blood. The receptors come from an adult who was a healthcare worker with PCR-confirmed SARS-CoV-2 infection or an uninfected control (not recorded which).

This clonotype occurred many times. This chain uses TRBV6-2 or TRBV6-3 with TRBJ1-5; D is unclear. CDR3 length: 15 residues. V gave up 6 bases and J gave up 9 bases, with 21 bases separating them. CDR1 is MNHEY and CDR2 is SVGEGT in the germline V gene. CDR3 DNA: TGTGCCAGCAGCCCCGGGATTTGGGTTGTATCGCCCCAGCATTTT. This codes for CASSPGIWVVSPQHF.

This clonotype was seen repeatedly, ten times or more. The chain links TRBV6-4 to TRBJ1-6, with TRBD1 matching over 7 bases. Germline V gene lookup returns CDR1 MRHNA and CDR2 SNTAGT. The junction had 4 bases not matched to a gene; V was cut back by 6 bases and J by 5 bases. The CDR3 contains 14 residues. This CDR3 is CASREDRDNSPLHF. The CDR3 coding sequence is TGTGCCAGCAGAGAAGACAGGGATAATTCACCCCTCCACTTT.

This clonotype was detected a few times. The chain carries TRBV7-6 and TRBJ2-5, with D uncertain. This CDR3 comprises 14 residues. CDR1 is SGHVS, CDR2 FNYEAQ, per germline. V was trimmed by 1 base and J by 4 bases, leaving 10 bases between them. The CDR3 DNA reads TGTGCCAGCAGCTTAGTGGGTGTTAGAGAGACCCAGTACTTC. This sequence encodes CASSLVGVRETQYF. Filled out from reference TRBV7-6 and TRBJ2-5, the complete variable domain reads GAGVSQSPRYKVTKRGQDVALRCDPISGHVSLYWYRQALGQGPEFLTYFNYEAQQDKSGLPNDRFSAERPEGSISTLTIQRTEQRDSAMYRCASSLVGVRETQYFGPGTRLLVL.

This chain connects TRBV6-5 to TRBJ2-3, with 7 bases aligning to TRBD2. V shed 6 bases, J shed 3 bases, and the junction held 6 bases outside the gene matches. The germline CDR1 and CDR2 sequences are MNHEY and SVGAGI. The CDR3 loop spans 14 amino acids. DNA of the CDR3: TGTGCCAGCAGCAGGGCTAGCGGAACAGATACGCAGTATTTT. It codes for CASSRASGTDTQYF.

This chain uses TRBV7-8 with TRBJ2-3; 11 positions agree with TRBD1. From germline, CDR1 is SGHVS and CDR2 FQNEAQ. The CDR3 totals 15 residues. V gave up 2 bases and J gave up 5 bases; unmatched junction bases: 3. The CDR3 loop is CASSLPGQGVDTQYF. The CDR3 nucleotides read TGTGCCAGCAGCTTACCGGGACAGGGGGTAGATACGCAGTATTTT.

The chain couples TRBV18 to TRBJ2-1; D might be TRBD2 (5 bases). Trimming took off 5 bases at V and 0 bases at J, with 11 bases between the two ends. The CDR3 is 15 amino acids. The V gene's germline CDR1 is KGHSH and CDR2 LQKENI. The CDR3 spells CASSREGSSYNEQFF. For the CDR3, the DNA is TGTGCCAGCTCAAGGGAAGGGAGCTCCTACAATGAGCAGTTCTTC. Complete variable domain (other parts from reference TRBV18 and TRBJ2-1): NAGVMQNPRHLVRRRGQEARLRCSPMKGHSHVYWYRQLPEEGLKFMVYLQKENIIDESGMPKERFSAEFPKEGPSILRIQQVVRGDSAAYFCASSREGSSYNEQFFGPGTRLTVL.